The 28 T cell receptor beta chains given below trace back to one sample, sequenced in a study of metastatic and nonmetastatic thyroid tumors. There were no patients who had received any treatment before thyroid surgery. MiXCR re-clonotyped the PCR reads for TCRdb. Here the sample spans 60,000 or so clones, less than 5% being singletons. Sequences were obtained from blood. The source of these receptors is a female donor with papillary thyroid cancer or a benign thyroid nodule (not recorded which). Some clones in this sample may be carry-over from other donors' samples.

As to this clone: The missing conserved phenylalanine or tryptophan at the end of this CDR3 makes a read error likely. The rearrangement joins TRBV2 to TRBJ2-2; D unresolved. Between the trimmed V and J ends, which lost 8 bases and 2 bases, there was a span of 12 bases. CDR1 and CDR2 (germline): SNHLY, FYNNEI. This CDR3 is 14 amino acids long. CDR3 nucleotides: TGTGCCAGCTTGAGAAATCATAACACCGGGGAGCTGTTTTCT. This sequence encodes CASLRNHNTGELFS.

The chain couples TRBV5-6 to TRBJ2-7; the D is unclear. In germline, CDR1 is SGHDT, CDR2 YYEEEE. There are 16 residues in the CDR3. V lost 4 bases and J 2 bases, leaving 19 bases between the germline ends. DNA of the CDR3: TGTGCCAGCAGCCCGCGTAAAGTGACGTGGACCTACGAGCAGTACTTC. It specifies CASSPRKVTWTYEQYF.

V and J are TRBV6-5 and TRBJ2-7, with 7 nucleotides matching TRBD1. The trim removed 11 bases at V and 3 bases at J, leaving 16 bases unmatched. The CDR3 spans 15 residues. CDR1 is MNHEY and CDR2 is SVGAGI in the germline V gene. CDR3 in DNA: TGTGCCGGCCCAGTTACGACAGGGTTTTTCTACGAGCAGTACTTC. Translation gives CAGPVTTGFFYEQYF.

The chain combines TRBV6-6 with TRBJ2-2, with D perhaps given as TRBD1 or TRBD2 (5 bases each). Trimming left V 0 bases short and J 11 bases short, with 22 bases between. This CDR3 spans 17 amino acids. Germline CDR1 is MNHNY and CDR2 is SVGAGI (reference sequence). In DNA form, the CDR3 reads TGTGCCAGCAGTTACTCGACTCGCGGGTTAGGGACCTGTGAGCTGTTTTTT. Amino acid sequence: CASSYSTRGLGTCELFF.

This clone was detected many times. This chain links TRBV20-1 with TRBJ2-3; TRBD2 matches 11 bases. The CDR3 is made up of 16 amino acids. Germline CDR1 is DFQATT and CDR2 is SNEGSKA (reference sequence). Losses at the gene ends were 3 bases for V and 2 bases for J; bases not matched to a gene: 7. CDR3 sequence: CSARPGLAGITDTQYF. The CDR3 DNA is TGCAGTGCTAGGCCAGGACTAGCGGGTATCACAGATACGCAGTATTTT.

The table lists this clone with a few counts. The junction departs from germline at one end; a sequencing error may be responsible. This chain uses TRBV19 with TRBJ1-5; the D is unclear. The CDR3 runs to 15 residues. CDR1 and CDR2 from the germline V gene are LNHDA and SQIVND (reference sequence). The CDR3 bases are TGTGCCAGTAGTTACAATGGATATAGCAGTCAGCCCCAGCATTTT. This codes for CASSYNGYSSQPQHF.

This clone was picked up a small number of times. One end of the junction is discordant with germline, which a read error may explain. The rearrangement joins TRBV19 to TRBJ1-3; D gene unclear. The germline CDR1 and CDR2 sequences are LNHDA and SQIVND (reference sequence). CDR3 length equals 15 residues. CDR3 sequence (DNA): TGTGACAGTAGTCCAGACCGATTATCTGGAAACACCATATATTTT. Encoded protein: CDSSPDRLSGNTIYF.

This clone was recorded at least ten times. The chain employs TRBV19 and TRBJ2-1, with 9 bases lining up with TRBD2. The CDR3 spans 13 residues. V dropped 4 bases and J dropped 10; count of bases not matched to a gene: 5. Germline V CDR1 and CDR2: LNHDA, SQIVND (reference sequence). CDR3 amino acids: CASSTTAGGEQFF. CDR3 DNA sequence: TGTGCCAGTAGTACCACAGCGGGAGGCGAGCAGTTCTTC.

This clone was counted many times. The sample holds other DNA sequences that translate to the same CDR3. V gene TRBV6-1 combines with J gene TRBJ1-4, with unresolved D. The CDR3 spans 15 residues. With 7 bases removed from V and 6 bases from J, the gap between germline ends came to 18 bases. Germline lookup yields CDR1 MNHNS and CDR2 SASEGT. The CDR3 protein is CASTGFGPDDEKLFF. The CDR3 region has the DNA TGTGCCAGCACGGGGTTCGGCCCCGATGATGAAAAACTGTTTTTT.

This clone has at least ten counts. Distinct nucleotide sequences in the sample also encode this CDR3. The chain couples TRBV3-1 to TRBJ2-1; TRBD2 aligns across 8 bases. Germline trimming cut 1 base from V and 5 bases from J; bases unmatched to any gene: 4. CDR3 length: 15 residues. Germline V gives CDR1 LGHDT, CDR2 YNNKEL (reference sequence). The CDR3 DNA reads TGTGCCAGCAGCCAAGCCGGGAGGGGGAACAATGAGCAGTTCTTC. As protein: CASSQAGRGNNEQFF.

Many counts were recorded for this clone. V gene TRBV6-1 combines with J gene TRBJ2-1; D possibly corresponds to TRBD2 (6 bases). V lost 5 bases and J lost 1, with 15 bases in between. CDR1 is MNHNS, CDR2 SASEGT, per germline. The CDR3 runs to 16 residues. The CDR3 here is CASSNNNGGSYNEQFF. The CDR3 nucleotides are TGTGCCAGCAGTAATAACAACGGGGGATCCTACAATGAGCAGTTCTTC.

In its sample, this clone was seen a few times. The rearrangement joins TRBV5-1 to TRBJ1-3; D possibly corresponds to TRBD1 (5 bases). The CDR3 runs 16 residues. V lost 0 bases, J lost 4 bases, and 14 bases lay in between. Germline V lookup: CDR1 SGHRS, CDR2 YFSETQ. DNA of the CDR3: TGCGCCAGCAGCTTGGAAGGGACCCTCCCCGGAAACACCATATATTTT. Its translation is CASSLEGTLPGNTIYF.

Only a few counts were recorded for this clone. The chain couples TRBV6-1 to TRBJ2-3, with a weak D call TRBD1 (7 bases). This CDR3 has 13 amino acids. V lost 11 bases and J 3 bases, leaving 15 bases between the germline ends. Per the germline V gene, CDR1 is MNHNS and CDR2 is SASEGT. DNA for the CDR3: TGTGCCGCGACCAGGGGGGTGACAGATACGCAGTATTTT. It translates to CAATRGVTDTQYF.

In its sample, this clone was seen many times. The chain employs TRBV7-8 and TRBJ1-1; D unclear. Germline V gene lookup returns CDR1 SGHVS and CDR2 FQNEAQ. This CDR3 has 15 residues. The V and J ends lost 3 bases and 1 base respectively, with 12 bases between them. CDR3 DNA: TGTGCCAGCAGCTTCCCATCAATGACGAACACTGAAGCTTTCTTT. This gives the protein CASSFPSMTNTEAFF.

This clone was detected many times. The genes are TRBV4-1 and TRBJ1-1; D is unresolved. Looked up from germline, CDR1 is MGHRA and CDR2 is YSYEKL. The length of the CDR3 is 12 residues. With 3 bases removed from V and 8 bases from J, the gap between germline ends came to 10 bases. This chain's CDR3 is CASSHPVGEAFF. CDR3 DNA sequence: TGCGCCAGCAGCCACCCAGTGGGGGAAGCTTTCTTT.

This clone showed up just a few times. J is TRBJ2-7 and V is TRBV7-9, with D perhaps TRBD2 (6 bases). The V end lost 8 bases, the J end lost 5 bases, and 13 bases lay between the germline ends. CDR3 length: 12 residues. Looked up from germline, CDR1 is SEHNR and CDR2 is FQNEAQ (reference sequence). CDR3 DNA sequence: TGTGCCAGCTCCCCTTGGGGGGACGAGCAGTACTTC. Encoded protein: CASSPWGDEQYF.

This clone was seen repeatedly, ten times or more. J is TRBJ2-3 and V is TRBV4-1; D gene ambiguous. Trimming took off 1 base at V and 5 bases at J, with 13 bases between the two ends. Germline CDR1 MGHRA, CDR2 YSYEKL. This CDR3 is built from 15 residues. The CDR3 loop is CASSQGRAVRDTQYF. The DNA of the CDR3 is TGCGCCAGCAGCCAAGGTAGGGCAGTGAGAGATACGCAGTATTTT.

This chain's CDR3 is CASIPAGTGVGEQFF. CDR3 DNA sequence: TGTGCCAGCATCCCGGCCGGTACAGGGGTTGGTGAGCAGTTCTTC. The V and J genes are TRBV6-1 and TRBJ2-1; TRBD1 agrees at 7 bases. Germline lookup yields CDR1 MNHNS and CDR2 SASEGT. Trimming at V came to 7 bases and at J to 9 bases, leaving 15 bases not matched to a gene. This CDR3 is 15 amino acids long.

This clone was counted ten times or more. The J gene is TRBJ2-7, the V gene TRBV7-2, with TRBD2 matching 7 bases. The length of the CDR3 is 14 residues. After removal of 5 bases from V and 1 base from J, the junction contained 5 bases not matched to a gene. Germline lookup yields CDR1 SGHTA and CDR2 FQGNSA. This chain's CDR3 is CASSGERGSYEQYF. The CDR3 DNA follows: TGTGCCAGCAGCGGAGAGCGGGGATCCTACGAGCAGTACTTC. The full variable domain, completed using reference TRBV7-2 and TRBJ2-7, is GAGVSQSPSNKVTEKGKDVELRCDPISGHTALYWYRQSLGQGLEFLIYFQGNSAPDKSGLPSDRFSAERTGGSVSTLTIQRTQQEDSAVYLCASSGERGSYEQYFGPGTRLTVT.

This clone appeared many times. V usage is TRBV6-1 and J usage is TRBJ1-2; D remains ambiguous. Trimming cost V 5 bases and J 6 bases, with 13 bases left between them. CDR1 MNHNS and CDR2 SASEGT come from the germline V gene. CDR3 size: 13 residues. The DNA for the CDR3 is TGTGCCAGCAGTTCTTTAAGGGTCGATGGCTACACCTTC. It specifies CASSSLRVDGYTF.

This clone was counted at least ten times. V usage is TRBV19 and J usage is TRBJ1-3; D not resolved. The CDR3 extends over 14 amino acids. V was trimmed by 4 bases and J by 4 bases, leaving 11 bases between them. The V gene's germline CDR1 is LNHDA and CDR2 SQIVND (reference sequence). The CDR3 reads CASSRRGIGNTIYF. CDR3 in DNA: TGTGCCAGTAGTAGGAGAGGGATCGGAAACACCATATATTTT. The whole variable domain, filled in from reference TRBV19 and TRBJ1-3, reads DGGITQSPKYLFRKEGQNVTLSCEQNLNHDAMYWYRQDPGQGLRLIYYSQIVNDFQKGDIAEGYSVSREKKESFPLTVTSAQKNPTAFYLCASSRRGIGNTIYFGEGSWLTVV.

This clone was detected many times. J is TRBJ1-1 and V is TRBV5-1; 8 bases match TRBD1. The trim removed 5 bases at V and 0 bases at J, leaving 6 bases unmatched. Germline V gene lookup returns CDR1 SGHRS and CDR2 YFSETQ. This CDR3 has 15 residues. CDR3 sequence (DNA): TGCGCCAGCAGAAACCAACAGGGGGTGAACACTGAAGCTTTCTTT. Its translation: CASRNQQGVNTEAFF.

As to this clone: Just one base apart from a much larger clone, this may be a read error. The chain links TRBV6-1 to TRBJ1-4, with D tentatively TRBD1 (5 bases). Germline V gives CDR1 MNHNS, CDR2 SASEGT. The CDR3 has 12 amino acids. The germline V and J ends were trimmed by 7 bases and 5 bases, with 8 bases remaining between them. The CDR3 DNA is TGTGCCAGCATGGGGGTCAATGAAAAACTGTTTTTT. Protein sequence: CASMGVNEKLFF.

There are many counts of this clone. This chain's CDR3 is CASSLFGLPTARHEQYF. CDR3 coding DNA: TGTGCCAGCAGTTTATTCGGTCTACCCACCGCTAGGCACGAGCAGTACTTC. The chain recombines TRBV28 with TRBJ2-7, with D uncertain. Germline values: CDR1 MDHEN, CDR2 SYDVKM. The CDR3 has 17 amino acids. V was shortened by 1 base and J by 5 bases, with 21 bases between the two germline ends.

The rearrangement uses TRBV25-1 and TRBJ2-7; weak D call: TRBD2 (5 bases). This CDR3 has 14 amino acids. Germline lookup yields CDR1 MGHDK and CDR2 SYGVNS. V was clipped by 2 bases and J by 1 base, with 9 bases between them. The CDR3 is CASSEPDLSYEQYV. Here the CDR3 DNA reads TGTGCCAGCAGTGAACCGGACTTATCCTACGAGCAGTACGTC.

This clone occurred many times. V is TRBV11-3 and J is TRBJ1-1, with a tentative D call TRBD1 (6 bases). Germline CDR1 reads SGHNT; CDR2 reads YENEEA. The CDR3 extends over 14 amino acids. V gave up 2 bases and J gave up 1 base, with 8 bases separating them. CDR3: CASSLSQGNTEAFF. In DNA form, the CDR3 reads TGTGCCAGCAGCTTATCACAGGGGAACACTGAAGCTTTCTTT.

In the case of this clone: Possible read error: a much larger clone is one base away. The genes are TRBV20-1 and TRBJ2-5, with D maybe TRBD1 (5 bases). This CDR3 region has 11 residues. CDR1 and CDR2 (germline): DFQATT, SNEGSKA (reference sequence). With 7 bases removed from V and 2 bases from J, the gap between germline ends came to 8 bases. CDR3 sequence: CSERQQETQYF. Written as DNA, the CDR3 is TGCAGTGAGCGACAGCAAGAGACCCAGTACTTC.

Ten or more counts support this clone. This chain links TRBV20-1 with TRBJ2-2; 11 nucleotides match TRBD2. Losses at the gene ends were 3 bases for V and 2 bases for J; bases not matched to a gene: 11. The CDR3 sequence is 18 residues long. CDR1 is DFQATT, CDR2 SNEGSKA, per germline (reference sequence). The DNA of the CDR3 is TGCAGTGCTAGGGGTACTAGCGGGAGAAGAGTCAACACCGGGGAGCTGTTTTTT. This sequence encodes CSARGTSGRRVNTGELFF.